These 32 T cell receptor beta chains were all obtained from the same sample, sequenced in a study of blood T cell repertoires in COVID-19. TCRdb's copy holds only in-frame clones and misses some; the assay was immunoSEQ multiplex PCR. The sample lists 300,000 to 500,000 clones; 85% to 90% were seen once. Sequenced input: PBMCs or T cells enriched from blood (not recorded which). Receptors originate from a woman in her twenties or thirties with acute COVID-19.

V and J are TRBV5-1 and TRBJ2-7, with D possibly matching TRBD1 (6 bases). The CDR3 is made up of 14 amino acids. V was cut by 1 base and J by 6 bases, with 14 bases left in between. Germline CDR1 and CDR2: SGHRS and YFSETQ. The CDR3 sequence is CASSLYYGGREQYF. The CDR3 DNA reads TGCGCCAGCAGCTTGTATTATGGGGGCCGCGAGCAGTACTTC.

The chain combines TRBV1 with TRBJ1-2; TRBD1, the table's D call, lacks a check against the DNA. TRBV1 is a listed pseudogene. The CDR3 is made up of 15 amino acids. The CDR3 DNA reads TGCACCAGCAGCCAAGATACAGGGGCGCGCAATGGCTACACCTTC. Its protein product is CTSSQDTGARNGYTF.

This chain connects TRBV29-1 to TRBJ2-3, with 11 bases fitting TRBD2. This CDR3 has 15 residues. Germline V gene data show CDR1 as SQVTM and CDR2 as ANQGSEA. The ends lost 4 bases at V and 4 bases at J; junction bases unmatched: 7. CDR3 nucleotides: TGCAGCGTTGCCCCGACTAGCGGGGATTCAGATACGCAGTATTTT. Translating gives CSVAPTSGDSDTQYF.

The gene calls are TRBV7-2 and TRBJ1-2; no clear D. The CDR3 is 15 residues long. V was clipped by 1 base and J by 4 bases, with 13 bases between them. Germline V gene data show CDR1 as SGHTA and CDR2 as FQGNSA. The CDR3 reads CASSLVEGRIYGYTF. For the CDR3, the DNA is TGTGCCAGCAGCTTAGTTGAGGGCCGAATCTATGGCTACACCTTC.

The chain links TRBV7-9 to TRBJ2-7; 14 bases line up with TRBD2. This CDR3 region has 15 residues. With 5 bases clipped from V and 9 bases from J, the junction kept 9 bases outside the gene matches. CDR1 is SEHNR, CDR2 FQNEAQ, per germline (reference sequence). In DNA form, the CDR3 reads TGTGCCAGCAGCCCGGGACTAGCGGGGGTGATGGGGCAGTACTTC. Its translation: CASSPGLAGVMGQYF. Looking up the rest from reference TRBV7-9 and TRBJ2-7 gives the full variable domain: DTGVSQNPRHKITKRGQNVTFRCDPISEHNRLYWYRQTLGQGPEFLTYFQNEAQLEKSRLLSDRFSAERPKGSFSTLEIQRTEQGDSAMYLCASSPGLAGVMGQYFGPGTRLTVT.

J is TRBJ1-1 and V is TRBV6-4, with a weak D call TRBD1 (6 bases). CDR3 length equals 14 residues. CDR1 and CDR2 (germline): MRHNA, SNTAGT. Trimming took off 6 bases at V and 7 bases at J, with 18 bases between the two ends. CDR3 in DNA: TGTGCCAGCAGCTATGACCACAGGGATAATGAAGCTTTCTTT. Its protein product is CASSYDHRDNEAFF.

The V and J genes are TRBV25-1 and TRBJ2-6, with 7 bases aligning to TRBD1. Germline loops: CDR1 MGHDK, CDR2 SYGVNS. The CDR3 covers 16 residues. The V segment lost 7 bases and the J segment 0 bases; nucleotides outside the gene matches: 6. CDR3 protein: CASNDGTASGANVLTF. CDR3 bases: TGTGCCAGCAATGACGGGACAGCCTCTGGGGCCAACGTCCTGACTTTC.

The rearrangement uses TRBV19 and TRBJ2-1; TRBD2 agrees at 12 bases. The CDR3 is 15 residues long. Germline lookup yields CDR1 LNHDA and CDR2 SQIVND (reference sequence). V lost 5 bases and J lost 8; bases outside the gene matches: 7. CDR3 protein: CASSQGLAGKDEQFF. In DNA, the CDR3 is TGTGCCAGTAGTCAGGGACTAGCGGGTAAGGATGAGCAGTTCTTC.

This chain joins TRBV18 and TRBJ2-1; 8 bases agree with TRBD2. J lost 0 bases, V lost 5 bases, and 6 bases had no gene match. This CDR3 has 16 amino acids. Germline V gene lookup returns CDR1 KGHSH and CDR2 LQKENI. The CDR3 DNA is TGTGCCAGCTCAAAGACGGGGGGGAGCTCCTACAATGAGCAGTTCTTC. Its protein is CASSKTGGSSYNEQFF.

The CDR3 region is CASSQDGQVNQPQHF. The DNA of the CDR3 is TGCGCCAGCAGCCAAGATGGACAGGTCAATCAGCCCCAGCATTTT. V and J are TRBV4-1 and TRBJ1-5; 7 positions agree with TRBD1. The V and J ends lost 0 bases and 3 bases, in that order; junction bases with no gene match: 2. CDR1 is MGHRA and CDR2 is YSYEKL in the germline V gene. The CDR3 spans 15 residues.

The genes are TRBV7-2 and TRBJ2-5, with a tentative D call TRBD2 (7 bases). CDR1 and CDR2 from the germline V gene are SGHTA and FQGNSA. This CDR3 spans 14 amino acids. Trimming removed 4 bases at V and 1 base at J, with 10 bases between. The CDR3 protein is CASSWRGRQETQYF. The CDR3 DNA reads as TGTGCCAGCAGCTGGCGGGGGCGCCAAGAGACCCAGTACTTC.

As concerns this clone: Other DNA variants within this sample encode the same CDR3. V is TRBV2 and J is TRBJ2-7, with D possibly matching TRBD2 (6 bases). V lost 6 bases and J 0 bases, leaving 6 bases between the germline ends. CDR1 and CDR2 (germline): SNHLY, FYNNEI. The CDR3 length is 12 residues. CDR3: CASRRDSYEQYF. The CDR3 bases are TGTGCCAGCAGGCGGGACTCCTACGAGCAGTACTTC.

This chain joins TRBV5-8 and TRBJ2-2; a weak D match, TRBD1 (5 bases). Looked up from germline, CDR1 is SGHTS and CDR2 is YDEGEE. CDR3 size: 16 residues. Between the trimmed V and J ends, which lost 5 bases and 4 bases, there was a span of 18 bases. CDR3: CASRYLLKGRTGELFF. CDR3 DNA: TGTGCCAGCAGGTACCTCCTTAAGGGGCGCACCGGGGAGCTGTTTTTT.

The chain recombines TRBV7-8 with TRBJ1-3, with 7 positions matching TRBD1. Germline trimming cut 5 bases from V and 2 bases from J; bases unmatched to any gene: 6. Germline loops: CDR1 SGHVS, CDR2 FQNEAQ. The CDR3 totals 15 residues. CDR3 amino acids: CASSKARGPGNTIYF. The CDR3, as DNA: TGTGCCAGCAGCAAGGCAAGGGGGCCTGGAAACACCATATATTTT.

The chain carries TRBV18 and TRBJ2-7; D is perhaps TRBD1 (6 bases). CDR3 length: 14 amino acids. V gave up 3 bases and J gave up 2 bases, with 11 bases separating them. Germline CDR1 is KGHSH and CDR2 is LQKENI. The CDR3, as DNA: TGTGCCAGCTCACCTACGACAGGAACCTACGAGCAGTACTTC. Translated: CASSPTTGTYEQYF.

This clone was found a few times. V and J are TRBV27 and TRBJ1-4; 12 bases align to TRBD1. Germline CDR1 and CDR2: MNHEY and SMNVEV (reference sequence). Trimming took 6 bases from V and 6 from J; bases not matched to a gene: 8. The CDR3 is made up of 16 amino acids. The CDR3 sequence: CASSLRGQGAHEKLFF. CDR3 sequence (DNA): TGTGCCAGCAGCCTCCGGGGACAGGGGGCACATGAAAAACTGTTTTTT.

The V call is TRBV27, the J call TRBJ2-7; TRBD1 agrees at 9 bases. Trimming took 5 bases from V and 2 from J; bases not matched to a gene: 7. CDR1 and CDR2 (germline): MNHEY, SMNVEV (reference sequence). The CDR3 covers 15 residues. The CDR3 nucleotides are TGTGCCAGCAGTCCTACAGGGGGCTGGGCCTACGAGCAGTACTTC. Its protein is CASSPTGGWAYEQYF.

This clone was seen a handful of times. The chain has TRBV5-1 and TRBJ1-2; D is perhaps TRBD1 (6 bases). V gave up 3 bases and J gave up 3 bases, with 15 bases separating them. This CDR3 comprises 15 residues. The germline CDR1 and CDR2 sequences are SGHRS and YFSETQ. This CDR3 reads CASSWQEGVDYGYTF. The CDR3 DNA sequence: TGCGCCAGCAGCTGGCAAGAGGGGGTCGACTATGGCTACACCTTC.

The chain has TRBV21-1 and TRBJ2-7; TRBD2, as called in the table, went unchecked against the DNA. TRBV21-1 constitutes a pseudogene. This CDR3 comprises 13 residues. Here the CDR3 DNA reads TGTGCCAGCACTCCGGGAAGCTCCTACGAGCAGTACTTC. It specifies CASTPGSSYEQYF.

The chain is built from TRBV12-3 or TRBV12-4 and TRBJ2-7; 7 bases line up with TRBD1. The J segment lost 1 base and the V segment lost 6 bases, leaving 3 bases of the junction unmatched. The CDR3 spans 13 residues. The CDR3 DNA is TGTGCCAGCAGACCGACAGGGTCCTACGAGCAGTACTTC. Encoded protein: CASRPTGSYEQYF.

The rearrangement links TRBV7-2 to TRBJ2-4; TRBD2 is a possible D gene (6 bases). The CDR3 is 16 residues long. Germline CDR1 is SGHTA and CDR2 is FQGNSA. V was trimmed by 5 bases and J by 5 bases, leaving 19 bases between them. The CDR3 spells CASSPALAGPQNIQYF. CDR3 bases: TGTGCCAGCAGCCCGGCGTTGGCGGGGCCCCAAAACATTCAGTACTTC.

The chain has TRBV30 and TRBJ2-7; TRBD1 matches at 10 bases. Germline trimming cut 1 base from V and 7 bases from J; bases unmatched to any gene: 4. Germline-derived CDR1 and CDR2 are GTSNPN and SVGIG (reference sequence). The CDR3 is made up of 13 amino acids. This CDR3 is CAWSGGQGREQYF. The CDR3 DNA is TGTGCCTGGAGTGGGGGACAGGGGCGGGAGCAGTACTTC.

The chain recombines TRBV30 with TRBJ2-1, with 9 bases identical to TRBD2. The germline gives CDR1 GTSNPN, CDR2 SVGIG (reference sequence). CDR3 length equals 15 residues. The CDR3 spells CAGRGGPVSYNEQFF. The CDR3 nucleotides read TGTGCTGGGCGGGGGGGCCCTGTTTCCTACAATGAGCAGTTCTTC.

The V gene is TRBV9, the J gene TRBJ2-1, with D maybe TRBD2 (5 bases). The CDR3 contains 16 residues. V lost 4 bases and J 6 bases, leaving 20 bases between the germline ends. CDR1 and CDR2 (germline): SGDLS, YYNGEE. In nucleotides, the CDR3 is TGTGCCAGCAGCCCCCTAGCTGTGGGCGTCGGCAATGAGCAGTTCTTC. This sequence encodes CASSPLAVGVGNEQFF.

This clone was seen a handful of times. This rearrangement joins TRBV6-1 to TRBJ1-6; TRBD1 matches 10 bases. Germline-derived CDR1 and CDR2 are MNHNS and SASEGT. The CDR3 loop spans 16 amino acids. The junction had 7 bases not matched to a gene; V was cut back by 2 bases and J by 9 bases. The CDR3 reads CASSEFGTGVSSPLHF. In DNA form, the CDR3 reads TGTGCCAGCAGTGAATTTGGGACAGGGGTTAGTTCACCCCTCCACTTT.

The V gene is TRBV9, the J gene TRBJ2-7; TRBD1 agrees at 12 bases. Trimming cost V 2 bases and J 2 bases; bases outside gene matches: 14. CDR3 length: 19 residues. Germline lookup yields CDR1 SGDLS and CDR2 YYNGEE. This CDR3 reads CASSVPPWDRGRRPYEQYF. CDR3 nucleotides: TGTGCCAGCAGCGTCCCACCCTGGGACAGGGGGCGCCGTCCCTACGAGCAGTACTTC.

This sequence joins TRBV29-1 and TRBJ1-6; the match to TRBD1 covers 8 bases. The germline V gene has CDR1 SQVTM and CDR2 ANQGSEA. This CDR3 has 11 amino acids. Here the CDR3 reads CARQGHSPLHF. The CDR3 region has the DNA TGCGCTCGACAGGGGCATTCACCCCTCCACTTT.

This chain connects TRBV27 to TRBJ1-4; D ambiguous. With 3 bases removed from V and 4 bases from J, the gap between germline ends came to 9 bases. The CDR3 extends over 14 amino acids. CDR1 is MNHEY and CDR2 is SMNVEV in the germline V gene (reference sequence). Here the CDR3 reads CASSFQGGNEKLFF. The CDR3, as DNA: TGTGCCAGCAGTTTTCAAGGAGGTAATGAAAAACTGTTTTTT.

This sequence joins TRBV2 and TRBJ1-1, with a tentative D call TRBD1 (6 bases). V lost 7 bases and J lost 2, with 14 bases in between. Germline lookup yields CDR1 SNHLY and CDR2 FYNNEI. The CDR3 length is 14 residues. The CDR3 loop reads CASKQGQLNTEAFF. CDR3 bases: TGTGCCAGCAAGCAGGGGCAATTAAACACTGAAGCTTTCTTT.

As for this clone: The sample has other DNA sequences that encode this CDR3 too. The chain couples TRBV7-3 to TRBJ2-3; D not resolved. The germline V gene encodes CDR1 SGHTA and CDR2 FQGTGA. This CDR3 contains 13 residues. V was pared by 3 bases and J by 2 bases, with 6 bases between. The CDR3 loop is CASSFGATDTQYF. As DNA, the CDR3 is TGTGCCAGCAGCTTCGGAGCCACAGATACGCAGTATTTT.

This clone was seen more than once but under ten times. The chain employs TRBV14 and TRBJ2-1; TRBD2 agrees at 10 bases. V shed 4 bases, J shed 7 bases, and the junction held 10 bases outside the gene matches. Germline loops: CDR1 SGHDN, CDR2 FVKESK. The CDR3 length is 16 residues. The CDR3 reads CASSPSSGGAKNEQFF. CDR3 nucleotides: TGTGCCAGCAGCCCCTCGAGCGGGGGGGCGAAAAATGAGCAGTTCTTC.

V is TRBV5-1 and J is TRBJ2-2, with D possibly matching TRBD1 (6 bases). V lost 6 bases to trimming and J lost 3 bases, with 15 bases between them. The CDR3 extends over 15 amino acids. CDR1 SGHRS and CDR2 YFSETQ come from the germline V gene. For the CDR3, the DNA is TGCGCCAGCAAGGCGGCAGGGGTTTACACCGGGGAGCTGTTTTTT. It translates to CASKAAGVYTGELFF.